One sample yielded the 15 T cell receptor beta chains listed below, sequenced in a study of beta chain features in type 1 diabetes. Sequenced material consisted of expressed TCRB transcripts (all of the isolated RNA was reverse transcribed). Clones were sequenced by immunoSEQ multiplex PCR, and TCRdb holds only the in-frame ones, with some missing. This table has about 150,000 clones, less than 9.5% appearing once. The sample taken for sequencing was central memory CD4+ T cells from blood. The receptors derive from a man between 18 and 35 years old in good health.

This clone appeared a few times. The rearrangement links TRBV25-1 to TRBJ2-1; a possible D gene is TRBD1 (5 bases). The V gene lost 3 bases and the J gene lost 5 bases, with 14 bases spanning the gap. CDR1 and CDR2 (germline): MGHDK, SYGVNS. The CDR3 is 15 residues long. Written as DNA, the CDR3 is TGTGCCAGCAGTGAGGCTTCCGGACAAGACAATGAGCAGTTCTTC. Translation gives CASSEASGQDNEQFF.

This clone was seen only a few times. The rearrangement joins TRBV5-4 to TRBJ2-1, with 9 bases matching TRBD2. V trimming: 6 bases; J trimming: 8 bases; junction bases outside the gene matches: 15. CDR3 size: 16 residues. Germline CDR1 reads SGHNT; CDR2 reads YYREEE (reference sequence). The CDR3 nucleotides read TGTGCCAGCACCCTGGGAGGAGCGGGAGGAAGGGATGAGCAGTTCTTC. Translation gives CASTLGGAGGRDEQFF. The full variable domain, with the rest looked up from reference TRBV5-4 and TRBJ2-1, is ETGVTQSPTHLIKTRGQQVTLRCSSQSGHNTVSWYQQALGQGPQFIFQYYREEENGRGNFPPRFSGLQFPNYSSELNVNALELDDSALYLCASTLGGAGGRDEQFFGPGTRLTVL.

V and J are TRBV7-9 and TRBJ2-5; TRBD2 matches 10 bases. The CDR3 runs to 15 residues. Germline assignment: CDR1 SEHNR and CDR2 FQNEAQ (reference sequence). V shed 6 bases, J shed 7 bases, and the junction held 11 bases outside the gene matches. The CDR3 bases are TGTGCCAGCAGGCGATTAGGACCTAGCGGGGGGACCCAGTACTTC. Translated, it gives CASRRLGPSGGTQYF.

V usage is TRBV28 and J usage is TRBJ1-1; 10 bases are a match to TRBD1. Trimming removed 2 bases from V and 7 bases from J; junction bases left unmatched: 1. The CDR3 is made up of 13 amino acids. Germline CDR1 and CDR2: MDHEN and SYDVKM. CDR3 in DNA: TGTGCCAGCAGTTTAAGGGACAGGGGTGAAGCTTTCTTT. Translation: CASSLRDRGEAFF.

The chain has TRBV9 and TRBJ2-1; unclear D gene. The length of the CDR3 is 15 residues. Germline V gene sequence: CDR1 SGDLS, CDR2 YYNGEE. Trimming pared 3 bases from V and 9 bases from J, leaving 19 bases between. CDR3 in amino acids: CASSGPVTEFGEQFF. The CDR3 DNA follows: TGTGCCAGCAGCGGACCCGTGACGGAGTTCGGTGAGCAGTTCTTC.

A few counts support this clone. V usage is TRBV9 and J usage is TRBJ2-2; TRBD2 matches 8 bases. This CDR3 comprises 14 residues. Germline V gene sequence: CDR1 SGDLS, CDR2 YYNGEE. V was pared by 4 bases and J by 7 bases, with 6 bases of the junction left unmatched. The CDR3 nucleotides are TGTGCCAGCAGCTTCCGGGGGGGAAACGGGGAGCTGTTTTTT. This gives the protein CASSFRGGNGELFF.

The chain is built from TRBV25-1 and TRBJ1-1, with TRBD1 identical over 7 bases. This CDR3 contains 15 residues. V shed 6 bases, J shed 2 bases, and the junction held 9 bases outside the gene matches. CDR1 is MGHDK, CDR2 SYGVNS, per germline. The CDR3 DNA sequence: TGTGCCAGCAGACCCGACAGGGATGCCAACACTGAAGCTTTCTTT. The encoded protein is CASRPDRDANTEAFF.

The chain is built from TRBV5-1 and TRBJ2-1; a possible D gene is TRBD2 (6 bases). V was shortened by 0 bases and J by 6 bases, with 16 bases between the two germline ends. The CDR3 has 16 residues. Looked up from germline, CDR1 is SGHRS and CDR2 is YFSETQ. The CDR3: CASSLGRRLGSNEQFF. In DNA form, the CDR3 reads TGCGCCAGCAGCTTGGGCCGTCGACTAGGGTCCAATGAGCAGTTCTTC.

V is TRBV5-5 and J is TRBJ1-1; D remains unclear. CDR1 is SGHKS, CDR2 YYEKEE, per germline (reference sequence). This CDR3 spans 11 amino acids. The germline V and J ends were trimmed by 1 base and 8 bases, with 6 bases remaining between them. Here the CDR3 reads CASSLISEAFF. As DNA, the CDR3 is TGTGCCAGCAGCTTGATTTCAGAAGCTTTCTTT. Drawing the rest from reference TRBV5-5 and TRBJ1-1, the complete variable domain is DAGVTQSPTHLIKTRGQQVTLRCSPISGHKSVSWYQQVLGQGPQFIFQYYEKEERGRGNFPDRFSARQFPNYSSELNVNALLLGDSALYLCASSLISEAFFGQGTRLTVV.

This sequence joins TRBV4-3 and TRBJ1-4, with a weak D call TRBD1 (5 bases). V lost 2 bases, J lost 7 bases, and 14 bases lay in between. The V gene's germline CDR1 is LGHNA and CDR2 YSLEER. CDR3 length: 15 amino acids. The CDR3 sequence: CASSQSRGNVEKLFF. The CDR3 DNA sequence: TGCGCCAGCAGCCAAAGTCGGGGGAACGTTGAAAAACTGTTTTTT.

This clone occurred a few times. The chain carries TRBV28 and TRBJ2-5; tentatively, D is TRBD2 (5 bases). Trimming removed 7 bases at V and 6 bases at J, with 18 bases between. Per germline, CDR1 MDHEN and CDR2 SYDVKM. The CDR3 spans 14 residues. The CDR3 loop is CASTPSGAVKTQYF. The CDR3 region has the DNA TGTGCCAGCACCCCAAGCGGCGCAGTCAAGACCCAGTACTTC.

This clone was counted ten times or more. This rearrangement joins TRBV29-1 to TRBJ2-3; no clear D gene. The CDR3 is 14 residues long. Trimming left V 0 bases short and J 1 base short, with 8 bases between. Germline loops: CDR1 SQVTM, CDR2 ANQGSEA. DNA for the CDR3: TGCAGCGTTGAAGAAGCGTGGCGCACAGATACGCAGTATTTT. This gives the protein CSVEEAWRTDTQYF.

This chain links TRBV7-9 with TRBJ2-3; D uncertain. The germline gives CDR1 SEHNR, CDR2 FQNEAQ (reference sequence). V was shortened by 2 bases and J by 3 bases, with 6 bases between the two germline ends. The CDR3 extends over 13 amino acids. The chain's CDR3 is CASSLIQTDTQYF. The CDR3 DNA reads TGTGCCAGCAGCTTAATCCAGACAGATACGCAGTATTTT.

This clone was seen only a few times. The chain carries TRBV2 and TRBJ2-1, with 14 bases fitting TRBD2. Trimming took 6 bases from V and 2 from J; bases not matched to a gene: 12. CDR3 length: 19 residues. Germline loops: CDR1 SNHLY, CDR2 FYNNEI. CDR3 amino acids: CASRLTGTSGGSTYNEQFF. The CDR3 nucleotides are TGTGCCAGCAGGCTAACCGGGACTAGCGGGGGCTCCACCTACAATGAGCAGTTCTTC.

This clone came up many times. J is TRBJ2-5 and V is TRBV10-3; no clear D. The CDR3 sequence is 14 residues long. The V end was cut by 3 bases, the J end by 4 bases, with 12 bases between. Germline-derived CDR1 and CDR2 are ENHRY and SYGVKD. The CDR3 DNA reads as TGTGCCATCAGTGACGGCCGCCGCGGAGAGACCCAGTACTTC. Its protein product is CAISDGRRGETQYF.